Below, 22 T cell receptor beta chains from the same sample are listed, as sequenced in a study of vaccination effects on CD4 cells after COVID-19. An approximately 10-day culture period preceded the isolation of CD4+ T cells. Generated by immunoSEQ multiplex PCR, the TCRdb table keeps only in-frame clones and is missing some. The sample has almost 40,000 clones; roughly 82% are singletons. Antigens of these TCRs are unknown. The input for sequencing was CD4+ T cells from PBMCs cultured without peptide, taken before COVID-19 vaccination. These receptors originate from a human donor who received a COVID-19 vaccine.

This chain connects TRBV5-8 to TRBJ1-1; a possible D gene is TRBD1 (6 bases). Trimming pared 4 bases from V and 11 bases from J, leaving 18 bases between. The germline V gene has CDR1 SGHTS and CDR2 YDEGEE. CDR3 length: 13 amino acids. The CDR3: CASSRGLVEGAFF. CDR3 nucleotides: TGTGCCAGCAGCCGGGGGCTCGTTGAGGGGGCTTTCTTT.

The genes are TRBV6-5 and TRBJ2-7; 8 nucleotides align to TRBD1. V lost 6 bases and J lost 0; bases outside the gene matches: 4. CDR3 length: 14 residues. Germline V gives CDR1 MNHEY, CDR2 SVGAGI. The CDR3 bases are TGTGCCAGCAGCAGGACAGGGAGCTCCTACGAGCAGTACGTC. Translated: CASSRTGSSYEQYV.

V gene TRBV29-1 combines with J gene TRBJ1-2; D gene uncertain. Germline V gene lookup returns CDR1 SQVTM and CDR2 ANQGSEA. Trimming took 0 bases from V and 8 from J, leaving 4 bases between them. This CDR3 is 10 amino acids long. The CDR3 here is CSVEEGGYTF. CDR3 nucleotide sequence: TGCAGCGTTGAAGAAGGCGGCTACACCTTC.

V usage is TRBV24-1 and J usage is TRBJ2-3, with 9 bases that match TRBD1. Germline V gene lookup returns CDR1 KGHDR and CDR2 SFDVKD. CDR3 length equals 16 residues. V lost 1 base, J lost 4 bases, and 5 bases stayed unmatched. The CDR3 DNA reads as TGTGCCACCAGTGATTTACAGGGGGCCGGGGCAGATACGCAGTATTTT. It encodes CATSDLQGAGADTQYF.

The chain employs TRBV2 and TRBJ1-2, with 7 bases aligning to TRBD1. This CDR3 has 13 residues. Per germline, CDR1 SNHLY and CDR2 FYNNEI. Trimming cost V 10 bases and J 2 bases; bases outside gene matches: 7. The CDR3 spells CANRQGRNYGYTF. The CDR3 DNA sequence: TGTGCCAACCGACAGGGTAGGAACTATGGCTACACCTTC.

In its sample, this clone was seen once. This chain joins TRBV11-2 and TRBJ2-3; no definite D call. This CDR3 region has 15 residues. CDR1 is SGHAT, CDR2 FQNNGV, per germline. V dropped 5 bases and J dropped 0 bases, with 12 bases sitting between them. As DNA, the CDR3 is TGTGCCAGCAGCCGTCAACCCTCTAGCACAGATACGCAGTATTTT. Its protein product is CASSRQPSSTDTQYF. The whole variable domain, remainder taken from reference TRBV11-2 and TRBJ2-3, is EAGVAQSPRYKIIEKRQSVAFWCNPISGHATLYWYQQILGQGPKLLIQFQNNGVVDDSQLPKDRFSAERLKGVDSTLKIQPAKLEDSAVYLCASSRQPSSTDTQYFGPGTRLTVL.

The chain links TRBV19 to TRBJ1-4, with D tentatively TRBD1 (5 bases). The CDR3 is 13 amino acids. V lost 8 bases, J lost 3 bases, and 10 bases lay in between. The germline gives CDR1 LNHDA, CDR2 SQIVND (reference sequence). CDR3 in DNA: TGTGCCAGTGCGACAGCCTCTAATGAAAAACTGTTTTTT. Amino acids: CASATASNEKLFF.

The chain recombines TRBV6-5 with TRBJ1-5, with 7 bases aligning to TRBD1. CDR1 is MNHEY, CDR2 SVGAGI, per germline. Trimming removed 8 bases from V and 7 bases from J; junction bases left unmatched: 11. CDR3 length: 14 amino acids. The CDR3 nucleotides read TGTGCCAGCTCCCAGACAGGGTTTGGGCAGCCCCAGCATTTT. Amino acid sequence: CASSQTGFGQPQHF.

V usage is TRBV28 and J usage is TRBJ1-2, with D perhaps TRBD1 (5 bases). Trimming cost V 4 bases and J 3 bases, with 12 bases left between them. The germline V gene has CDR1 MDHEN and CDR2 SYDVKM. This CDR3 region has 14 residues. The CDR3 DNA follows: TGTGCCAGCAGTTCGCGACAGATATACTATGGCTACACCTTC. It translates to CASSSRQIYYGYTF.

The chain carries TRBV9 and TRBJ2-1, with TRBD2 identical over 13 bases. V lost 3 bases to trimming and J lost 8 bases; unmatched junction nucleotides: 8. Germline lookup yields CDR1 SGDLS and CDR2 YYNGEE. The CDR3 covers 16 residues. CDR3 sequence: CASSARLAGGVDEQFF. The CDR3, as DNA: TGTGCCAGCAGCGCCCGACTAGCGGGGGGCGTCGATGAGCAGTTCTTC.

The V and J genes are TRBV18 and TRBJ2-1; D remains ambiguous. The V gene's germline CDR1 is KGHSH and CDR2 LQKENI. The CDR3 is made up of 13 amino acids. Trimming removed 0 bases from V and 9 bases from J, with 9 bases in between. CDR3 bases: TGTGCCAGCTCACCACCGGCTCCACCTGAGCAGTTCTTC. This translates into CASSPPAPPEQFF. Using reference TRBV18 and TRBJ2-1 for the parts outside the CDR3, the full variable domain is NAGVMQNPRHLVRRRGQEARLRCSPMKGHSHVYWYRQLPEEGLKFMVYLQKENIIDESGMPKERFSAEFPKEGPSILRIQQVVRGDSAAYFCASSPPAPPEQFFGPGTRLTVL.

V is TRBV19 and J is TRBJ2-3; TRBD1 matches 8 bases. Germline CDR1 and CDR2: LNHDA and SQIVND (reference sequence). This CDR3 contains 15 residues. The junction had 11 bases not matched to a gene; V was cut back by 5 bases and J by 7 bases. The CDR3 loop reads CASSQTGALINTQYF. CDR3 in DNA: TGTGCCAGTAGTCAGACAGGGGCGTTGATAAATACGCAGTATTTT.

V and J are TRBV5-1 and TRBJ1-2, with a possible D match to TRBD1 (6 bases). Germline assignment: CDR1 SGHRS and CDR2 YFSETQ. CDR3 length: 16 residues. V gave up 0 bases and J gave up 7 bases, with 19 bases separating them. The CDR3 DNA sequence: TGCGCCAGCAGCTTGGAGTCGGTGGCAGGGGAGGGTGGCTACACCTTC. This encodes CASSLESVAGEGGYTF.

DNA of the CDR3: TGTGCCTGGAGACGAGGTCTGGGGACAGGGTTTACCAATGAGCAGTTCTTC. Its translation is CAWRRGLGTGFTNEQFF. This rearrangement joins TRBV30 to TRBJ2-1; 9 bases align to TRBD1. V trimming: 3 bases; J trimming: 6 bases; junction bases outside the gene matches: 15. This CDR3 is built from 17 residues. Germline loops: CDR1 GTSNPN, CDR2 SVGIG (reference sequence).

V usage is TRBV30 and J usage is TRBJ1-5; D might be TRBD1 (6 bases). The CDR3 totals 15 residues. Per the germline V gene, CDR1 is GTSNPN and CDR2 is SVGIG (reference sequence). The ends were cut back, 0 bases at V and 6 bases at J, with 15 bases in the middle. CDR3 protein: CAWSVAGGSTQPQHF. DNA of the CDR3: TGTGCCTGGAGTGTAGCGGGGGGCTCCACTCAGCCCCAGCATTTT.

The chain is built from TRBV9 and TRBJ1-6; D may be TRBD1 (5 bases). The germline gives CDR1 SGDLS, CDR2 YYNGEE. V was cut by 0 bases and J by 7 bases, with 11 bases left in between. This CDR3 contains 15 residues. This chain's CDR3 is CASSVAAGMNSPLHF. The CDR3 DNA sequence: TGTGCCAGCAGCGTAGCGGCAGGGATGAATTCACCCCTCCACTTT.

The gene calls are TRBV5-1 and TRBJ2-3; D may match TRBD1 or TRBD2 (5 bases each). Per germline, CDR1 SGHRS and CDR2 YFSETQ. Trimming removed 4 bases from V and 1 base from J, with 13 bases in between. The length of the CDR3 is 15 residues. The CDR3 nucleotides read TGCGCCAGCAGCCTACAGGACTCGCGCACAGATACGCAGTATTTT. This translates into CASSLQDSRTDTQYF.

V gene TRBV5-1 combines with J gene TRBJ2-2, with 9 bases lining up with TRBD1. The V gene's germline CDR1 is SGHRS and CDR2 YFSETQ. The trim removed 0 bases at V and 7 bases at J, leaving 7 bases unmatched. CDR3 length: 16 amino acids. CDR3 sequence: CASSLEGQGLIGELFF. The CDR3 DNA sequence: TGCGCCAGCAGCTTGGAAGGACAGGGGCTAATCGGGGAGCTGTTTTTT. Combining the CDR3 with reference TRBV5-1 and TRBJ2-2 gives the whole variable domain KAGVTQTPRYLIKTRGQQVTLSCSPISGHRSVSWYQQTPGQGLQFLFEYFSETQRNKGNFPGRFSGRQFSNSRSEMNVSTLELGDSALYLCASSLEGQGLIGELFFGEGSRLTVL.

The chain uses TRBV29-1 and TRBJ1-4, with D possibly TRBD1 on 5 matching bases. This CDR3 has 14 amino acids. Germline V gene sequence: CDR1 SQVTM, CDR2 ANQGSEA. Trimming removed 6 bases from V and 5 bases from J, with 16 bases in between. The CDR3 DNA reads TGCAGCGTGGGGCTACGGGACGGCAATGAAAAACTGTTTTTT. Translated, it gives CSVGLRDGNEKLFF.

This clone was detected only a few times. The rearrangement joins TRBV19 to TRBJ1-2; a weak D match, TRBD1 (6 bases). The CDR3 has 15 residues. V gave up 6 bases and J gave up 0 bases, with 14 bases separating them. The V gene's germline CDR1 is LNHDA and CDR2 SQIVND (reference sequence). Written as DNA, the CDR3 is TGTGCCAGTAGGCGCACAGGGCTTGCTAACTATGGCTACACCTTC. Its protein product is CASRRTGLANYGYTF.

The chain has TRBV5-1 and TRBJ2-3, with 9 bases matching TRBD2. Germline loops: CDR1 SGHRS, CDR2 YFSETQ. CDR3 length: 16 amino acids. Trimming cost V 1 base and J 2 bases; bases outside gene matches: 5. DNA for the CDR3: TGCGCCAGCAGCTTGTCGAGCGGGGGGCTCACAGATACGCAGTATTTT. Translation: CASSLSSGGLTDTQYF.

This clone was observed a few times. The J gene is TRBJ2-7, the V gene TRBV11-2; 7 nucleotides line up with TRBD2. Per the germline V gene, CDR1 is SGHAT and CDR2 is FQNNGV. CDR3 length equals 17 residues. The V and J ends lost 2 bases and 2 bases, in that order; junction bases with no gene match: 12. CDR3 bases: TGTGCCAGCAGCTTACTGCGGGGGAATTATAGGACCTACGAGCAGTACGTC. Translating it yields CASSLLRGNYRTYEQYV.